The 23 T cell receptor beta chains presented below share a single source sample, sequenced in a study of control samples from healthy donors and cancer patients. Some clones are missing from TCRdb's copy, which holds only in-frame ones; the method was immunoSEQ multiplex PCR. The table has under 150,000 clones, 85% to 90% seen once. The sample consisted of PBMCs. The receptors stem from a woman aged 50 to 60 with colorectal cancer.

Only one count was recorded for this clone. This chain connects TRBV6-5 to TRBJ1-4, with D maybe TRBD1 (5 bases). The V gene's germline CDR1 is MNHEY and CDR2 SVGAGI. Trimming removed 5 bases from V and 4 bases from J, with 11 bases in between. This CDR3 has 14 amino acids. The CDR3 region is CASSSDRFNEKLFF. CDR3 in DNA: TGTGCCAGCAGTAGTGACAGATTTAATGAAAAACTGTTTTTT.

The V call is TRBV6-5, the J call TRBJ1-5; TRBD1 matches 9 bases. CDR1 is MNHEY and CDR2 is SVGAGI in the germline V gene. This CDR3 comprises 15 residues. Germline trimming cut 6 bases from V and 6 bases from J; bases unmatched to any gene: 9. The CDR3: CASSPRGTGLQPQHF. CDR3 sequence (DNA): TGTGCCAGCAGCCCCCGGGGGACAGGGCTTCAGCCCCAGCATTTT.

The chain couples TRBV4-1 to TRBJ1-2, with TRBD1 as a possible D gene (5 bases). Trimming pared 3 bases from V and 4 bases from J, leaving 15 bases between. The CDR3 runs 15 residues. Germline loops: CDR1 MGHRA, CDR2 YSYEKL. The chain's CDR3 is CASSQGEGTGYGYTF. DNA for the CDR3: TGCGCCAGCAGCCAGGGGGAGGGGACCGGCTATGGCTACACCTTC.

Only a few counts were recorded for this clone. The rearrangement uses TRBV5-6 and TRBJ1-4; D is perhaps TRBD1 (5 bases). V was clipped by 1 base and J by 8 bases, with 12 bases between them. The CDR3 has 14 amino acids. CDR1 and CDR2 from the germline V gene are SGHDT and YYEEEE. CDR3 coding DNA: TGTGCCAGCAGCTTGTTTATTAGGGACGAAAAACTGTTTTTT. The encoded protein is CASSLFIRDEKLFF.

V is TRBV7-9 and J is TRBJ1-6, with D hard to call. The V end lost 2 bases, the J end lost 15 bases, and 20 bases lay between the germline ends. This CDR3 contains 15 residues. Germline loops: CDR1 SEHNR, CDR2 FQNEAQ (reference sequence). DNA for the CDR3: TGTGCCAGCAGCTTATTGTTGACGGGTGATACGCGCCTCCACTTT. Its protein is CASSLLLTGDTRLHF.

This chain links TRBV15 with TRBJ1-4; D is unclear. The germline V gene has CDR1 LNHNV and CDR2 YYDKDF (reference sequence). This CDR3 is built from 15 residues. V was pared by 4 bases and J by 4 bases, with 13 bases between. CDR3 in amino acids: CATSNEGNSNEKLFF. Here the CDR3 DNA reads TGTGCCACCAGCAATGAAGGGAACAGTAATGAAAAACTGTTTTTT. The variable domain in full, completed from reference TRBV15 and TRBJ1-4, reads DAMVIQNPRYQVTQFGKPVTLSCSQTLNHNVMYWYQQKSSQAPKLLFHYYDKDFNNEADTPDNFQSRRPNTSFCFLDIRSPGLGDTAMYLCATSNEGNSNEKLFFGSGTQLSVL.

Concerning this clone itself: The sample has other DNA sequences that encode this CDR3 too. This chain joins TRBV4-1 and TRBJ1-4, with D maybe TRBD1 (6 bases). Germline values: CDR1 MGHRA, CDR2 YSYEKL. V gave up 4 bases and J gave up 3 bases, with 6 bases separating them. The CDR3 totals 13 residues. The CDR3 protein is CASSRGPNEKLFF. The CDR3 bases are TGCGCCAGCAGCCGGGGGCCTAATGAAAAACTGTTTTTT.

The genes are TRBV6-5 and TRBJ2-1; TRBD2 matches 8 bases. This CDR3 has 16 residues. Germline CDR1 and CDR2: MNHEY and SVGAGI. The V segment lost 4 bases and the J segment 4 bases; nucleotides outside the gene matches: 9. The DNA for the CDR3 is TGTGCCAGCAGTTTCGACCGGGGGGGCCTTTACAATGAGCAGTTCTTC. It yields the protein CASSFDRGGLYNEQFF.

As to this clone: The identical CDR3 is also encoded by other nucleotide sequences in the sample. The rearrangement uses TRBV3-1 (or the pseudogene TRBV3-2) and TRBJ1-5, with D maybe TRBD1 (6 bases). From germline, CDR1 is LGHDT and CDR2 YNNKEL (reference sequence). The CDR3 has 13 residues. V lost 3 bases to trimming and J lost 4 bases, with 7 bases between them. The CDR3 DNA reads as TGTGCCAGCAGCCAGAGGGGGAATCAGCCCCAGCATTTT. Its translation is CASSQRGNQPQHF.

The rearrangement uses TRBV18 and TRBJ1-1; TRBD1 might be the D (5 bases). Germline assignment: CDR1 KGHSH and CDR2 LQKENI. Trimming left V 2 bases short and J 6 bases short, with 19 bases between. The CDR3 loop spans 16 amino acids. CDR3 amino acids: CASSPSQGSVGSEAFF. CDR3 coding DNA: TGTGCCAGCTCACCATCTCAGGGTTCCGTAGGTTCTGAAGCTTTCTTT.

DNA of the CDR3: TGTGCCAGCAGAAACAAGTTCCTACAAGAGACCCAGTACTTC. This encodes CASRNKFLQETQYF. V gene TRBV28 combines with J gene TRBJ2-5; D unclear. Trimming stripped 6 bases from V and 2 bases from J, with 13 bases between. CDR1 MDHEN and CDR2 SYDVKM come from the germline V gene. This CDR3 contains 14 residues.

The rearrangement links TRBV6-5 to TRBJ1-5; TRBD1 agrees at 8 bases. Per the germline V gene, CDR1 is MNHEY and CDR2 is SVGAGI. This CDR3 spans 14 amino acids. After removal of 6 bases from V and 4 bases from J, the junction contained 5 bases not matched to a gene. In DNA form, the CDR3 reads TGTGCCAGCAGAGTTACAGGGGGAAATCAGCCCCAGCATTTT. Encoded protein: CASRVTGGNQPQHF.

Only a few counts were recorded for this clone. The chain employs TRBV4-2 and TRBJ2-1, with D unresolved. The CDR3 contains 12 residues. Germline assignment: CDR1 LGHNA and CDR2 YNFKEQ. Deletions cut 1 base from V and 6 bases from J, with 4 bases between. CDR3 protein: CASSQGGNEQFF. CDR3 sequence (DNA): TGTGCCAGCAGCCAAGGTGGCAATGAGCAGTTCTTC.

This chain connects TRBV5-1 to TRBJ1-1, with D hard to call. The germline V and J ends were trimmed by 0 bases and 3 bases, with 18 bases remaining between them. This CDR3 is built from 17 residues. CDR1 is SGHRS and CDR2 is YFSETQ in the germline V gene. The CDR3 region is CASSLAVLGSGDTEAFF. As DNA, the CDR3 is TGCGCCAGCAGCTTGGCGGTATTGGGCAGTGGGGACACTGAAGCTTTCTTT. The full variable domain, with the rest looked up from reference TRBV5-1 and TRBJ1-1, is KAGVTQTPRYLIKTRGQQVTLSCSPISGHRSVSWYQQTPGQGLQFLFEYFSETQRNKGNFPGRFSGRQFSNSRSEMNVSTLELGDSALYLCASSLAVLGSGDTEAFFGQGTRLTVV.

The rearrangement joins TRBV7-2 to TRBJ2-3; D is uncertain. From germline, CDR1 is SGHTA and CDR2 FQGNSA. This CDR3 has 12 residues. With 3 bases removed from V and 3 bases from J, the gap between germline ends came to 4 bases. The CDR3 coding sequence is TGTGCCAGCAGCTTGTATACAGATACGCAGTATTTT. Translation: CASSLYTDTQYF.

This clone was seen a handful of times. The chain carries TRBV19 and TRBJ1-1; TRBD1 is a possible D gene (5 bases). This CDR3 region has 11 residues. Germline loops: CDR1 LNHDA, CDR2 SQIVND (reference sequence). Trimming removed 10 bases at V and 2 bases at J, with 8 bases between. The CDR3 region is CATRDNTEAFF. The CDR3 nucleotides read TGTGCCACCAGGGATAACACTGAAGCTTTCTTT. The whole variable domain, filled in from reference TRBV19 and TRBJ1-1, reads DGGITQSPKYLFRKEGQNVTLSCEQNLNHDAMYWYRQDPGQGLRLIYYSQIVNDFQKGDIAEGYSVSREKKESFPLTVTSAQKNPTAFYLCATRDNTEAFFGQGTRLTVV.

The chain employs TRBV28 and TRBJ1-4, with D hard to call. CDR1 and CDR2 from the germline V gene are MDHEN and SYDVKM. The CDR3 runs to 14 residues. V lost 6 bases, J lost 3 bases, and 11 bases lay in between. CDR3 region: CASRKQRSNEKLFF. The CDR3 nucleotides read TGTGCCAGCAGAAAACAGCGATCTAATGAAAAACTGTTTTTT.

V gene TRBV5-3 combines with J gene TRBJ1-3, with a weak D call TRBD1 (5 bases). TRBV5-3 is recorded as an ORF, its role being uncertain. The V end lost 0 bases, the J end lost 0 bases, and 13 bases lay between the germline ends. This CDR3 comprises 17 residues. The CDR3 DNA reads TGTGCCAGAAGCTTGGTATCGTGGGACCACTCTGGAAACACCATATATTTT. Translating it yields CARSLVSWDHSGNTIYF.

This rearrangement joins TRBV30 to TRBJ2-3; D gene uncertain. The CDR3 is made up of 11 amino acids. Germline V gene data show CDR1 as GTSNPN and CDR2 as SVGIG (reference sequence). V lost 0 bases to trimming and J lost 7 bases, with 5 bases between them. Here the CDR3 DNA reads TGTGCCTGGAGTGTACGTTATACGCAGTATTTT. Its protein product is CAWSVRYTQYF.

This sequence joins TRBV19 and TRBJ1-1; D uncertain. The CDR3 loop spans 13 amino acids. In germline, CDR1 is LNHDA, CDR2 SQIVND (reference sequence). Between the trimmed V and J ends, which lost 4 bases and 8 bases, there was a span of 14 bases. The DNA of the CDR3 is TGTGCCAGTAGTAAAGAATCTATTAACGAAGCTTTCTTT. It encodes CASSKESINEAFF.

V usage is TRBV2 and J usage is TRBJ1-4, with 7 bases fitting TRBD1. This CDR3 is 13 amino acids long. V gave up 6 bases and J gave up 10 bases; unmatched junction bases: 8. CDR1 SNHLY and CDR2 FYNNEI come from the germline V gene. The CDR3 DNA reads as TGTGCCAGCAGAGACAGGGAAGGTGGAAAACTGTTTTTT. Encoded protein: CASRDREGGKLFF.

The chain employs TRBV7-3 and TRBJ2-5; 10 nucleotides line up with TRBD1. V was clipped by 5 bases and J by 6 bases; unmatched bases: 9. Per germline, CDR1 SGHTA and CDR2 FQGTGA. This CDR3 has 15 residues. Here the CDR3 reads CASSATGTGVKTQYF. The CDR3 nucleotides are TGTGCCAGCAGCGCCACCGGGACAGGGGTAAAGACCCAGTACTTC.

The J gene is TRBJ2-2, the V gene TRBV2, with 10 bases identical to TRBD2. This CDR3 spans 15 amino acids. The V segment lost 6 bases and the J segment 1 base; nucleotides outside the gene matches: 2. Germline CDR1 SNHLY, CDR2 FYNNEI. In DNA, the CDR3 is TGTGCCAGCAGCCCTAGCGGGAGGAACACCGGGGAGCTGTTTTTT. It encodes CASSPSGRNTGELFF. Full variable domain (rest looked up from reference TRBV2 and TRBJ2-2): EPEVTQTPSHQVTQMGQEVILRCVPISNHLYFYWYRQILGQKVEFLVSFYNNEISEKSEIFDDQFSVERPDGSNFTLKIRSTKLEDSAMYFCASSPSGRNTGELFFGEGSRLTVL.